The T cell receptor (beta chain) described here comes from a study of T cell changes during pregnancy in multiple sclerosis. In germline, CDR1 is SGHTA, CDR2 FQGNSA. Trimming cost V 1 base and J 5 bases, with 11 bases left between them. The CDR3 consists of 14 residues. Generated by immunoSEQ multiplex PCR, the TCRdb table keeps only in-frame clones and is missing some. Of around 70,000 clones listed, approximately 92% are singletons. Material: peripheral blood, obtained before pregnancy. The TCR originated in a female donor with multiple sclerosis, enrolled in a pregnancy study. The chain joins TRBV7-2 to TRBJ2-5, with a weak D call TRBD2 (6 bases). The CDR3 DNA is TGTGCCAGCAGCTTAGGGGGCGCGGGGGAGACCCAGTACTTC. Its translation: CASSLGGAGETQYF.